A single sample gave rise to the 3 T cell receptor beta chains below, sequenced in a study of CD8 T cells in Susac syndrome. With random hexamers, reverse transcription was performed on about 0.5 to 1 ug of RNA. MiXCR was run by TCRdb on the immunoSEQ multiplex PCR reads, yielding one entry per CDR3 protein. Seen here are roughly 120,000 distinct CDR3 sequences, about 95% observed once, and the top ten hold more than 0.09%. The sample comprised CD4+ T cells from PBMCs. The receptors originated from a human donor in good health.

This chain joins TRBV5-6 and TRBJ1-1, with D tentatively TRBD1 (5 bases). V was trimmed by 6 bases and J by 8 bases, leaving 14 bases between them. In germline, CDR1 is SGHDT, CDR2 YYEEEE. The CDR3 contains 12 residues. The CDR3 nucleotides read TGTGCCAGCACCCGGGACTTTCGAGAAGCTTTCTTT. Protein sequence: CASTRDFREAFF.

The table lists this clonotype with a count of one. CDR3 nucleotides: TGTGCCAGCAGTTCCCAAGTGAACACTGAAGCTTTCTTT. Protein: CASSSQVNTEAFF. The chain carries TRBV12-3 or TRBV12-4 and TRBJ1-1; D unresolved. There are 13 residues in the CDR3. Trimming took off 4 bases at V and 0 bases at J, with 6 bases between the two ends.

This clonotype was picked up one time. This chain joins TRBV6-6 and TRBJ2-1, with a weak D call TRBD2 (5 bases). CDR3 length: 12 amino acids. Trimming pared 6 bases from V and 9 bases from J, leaving 12 bases between. Germline V gene sequence: CDR1 MNHNY, CDR2 SVGAGI (reference sequence). The CDR3 DNA is TGTGCCAGCAGCCACTATCGGGGTGAGCAGTTCTTC. Protein: CASSHYRGEQFF.